Presented here are 9 T cell receptor beta chains from one specimen sequenced in a study of blood T cell repertoires in COVID-19. Here immunoSEQ multiplex PCR was the method, and the copy in TCRdb shows in-frame clones only, minus some. The repertoire holds 90,000 to 150,000 clones, over 75% seen once, with approximately 11% in the top ten. The sample consisted of peripheral blood. These receptors were collected from a man at least 80 years old with acute or convalescent COVID-19.

The gene calls are TRBV18 and TRBJ1-5, with 7 bases that match TRBD1. The junction had 7 bases not matched to a gene; V was cut back by 4 bases and J by 1 base. Germline CDR1 and CDR2: KGHSH and LQKENI. The CDR3 has 16 amino acids. CDR3 amino acids: CASSLLQGGSNQPQHF. CDR3 coding DNA: TGTGCCAGCTCACTACTCCAGGGGGGAAGCAATCAGCCCCAGCATTTT.

The chain couples TRBV5-1 to TRBJ1-4; a weak D match, TRBD1 (5 bases). Germline V gene lookup returns CDR1 SGHRS and CDR2 YFSETQ. V lost 0 bases, J lost 3 bases, and 12 bases lay in between. This CDR3 spans 16 amino acids. CDR3 nucleotides: TGCGCCAGCAGCTTGGGACAGCGCCTTTCTAATGAAAAACTGTTTTTT. As protein: CASSLGQRLSNEKLFF.

V is TRBV12-5 and J is TRBJ2-1, with a possible D match to TRBD1 (6 bases). Germline values: CDR1 LGHNT, CDR2 FRNRAP. The CDR3 has 15 residues. The germline V and J ends were trimmed by 3 bases and 0 bases, with 9 bases remaining between them. CDR3 in DNA: TGTGCTAGTGGTTTTGGACAGCTCTCCTACAATGAGCAGTTCTTC. It is translated as CASGFGQLSYNEQFF.

This clone was seen a single time. V is TRBV2 and J is TRBJ1-5; D ambiguous. CDR3 length equals 12 residues. Germline V gives CDR1 SNHLY, CDR2 FYNNEI. Between the trimmed V and J ends, which lost 6 bases and 7 bases, there was a span of 10 bases. The CDR3 DNA reads as TGTGCCAGCAGAGGCGGAGGGCAGCCCCAGCATTTT. Amino acid sequence: CASRGGGQPQHF.

The chain uses TRBV19 and TRBJ1-4; perhaps TRBD1 as D (5 bases). V lost 4 bases and J lost 4, with 7 bases in between. This CDR3 is 13 amino acids long. Germline CDR1 and CDR2: LNHDA and SQIVND (reference sequence). The CDR3, as DNA: TGTGCCAGTAGTACCCAGGGTAATGAAAAACTGTTTTTT. Its protein is CASSTQGNEKLFF.

This chain links TRBV11-1 with TRBJ1-1, with D uncertain. V shed 4 bases and J shed 5 bases, with 11 bases lying between them. This CDR3 spans 13 amino acids. Per the germline V gene, CDR1 is SGHAT and CDR2 is FQDESV (reference sequence). CDR3 nucleotides: TGTGCCAGCAGCTCGCAGACTGTGACTGAAGCTTTCTTT. Translating gives CASSSQTVTEAFF.

The rearrangement uses TRBV24-1 and TRBJ2-3; TRBD2 might be the D (6 bases). The germline CDR1 and CDR2 sequences are KGHDR and SFDVKD. The CDR3 has 14 amino acids. V was pared by 5 bases and J by 1 base, with 9 bases between. Here the CDR3 reads CATSGTGGTDTQYF. The CDR3 DNA sequence: TGTGCCACCAGTGGTACGGGGGGCACAGATACGCAGTATTTT.

The CDR3: CAISDRTGGDQPQHF. CDR3 DNA sequence: TGTGCCATCAGTGATCGGACAGGAGGGGATCAGCCCCAGCATTTT. The chain links TRBV10-3 to TRBJ1-5; 7 bases are shared with TRBD1. In germline, CDR1 is ENHRY, CDR2 SYGVKD. CDR3 length equals 15 residues. With V trimmed by 3 bases and J by 5 bases, 7 bases remained unmatched.

This chain uses TRBV18 with TRBJ2-7, with a possible D match to TRBD1 (6 bases). V was shortened by 6 bases and J by 5 bases, with 20 bases between the two germline ends. The CDR3 covers 15 residues. The germline V gene encodes CDR1 KGHSH and CDR2 LQKENI. The CDR3 reads CASSQVWDNTHEQYF. In nucleotides, the CDR3 is TGTGCCAGCTCCCAAGTATGGGACAACACCCACGAGCAGTACTTC.